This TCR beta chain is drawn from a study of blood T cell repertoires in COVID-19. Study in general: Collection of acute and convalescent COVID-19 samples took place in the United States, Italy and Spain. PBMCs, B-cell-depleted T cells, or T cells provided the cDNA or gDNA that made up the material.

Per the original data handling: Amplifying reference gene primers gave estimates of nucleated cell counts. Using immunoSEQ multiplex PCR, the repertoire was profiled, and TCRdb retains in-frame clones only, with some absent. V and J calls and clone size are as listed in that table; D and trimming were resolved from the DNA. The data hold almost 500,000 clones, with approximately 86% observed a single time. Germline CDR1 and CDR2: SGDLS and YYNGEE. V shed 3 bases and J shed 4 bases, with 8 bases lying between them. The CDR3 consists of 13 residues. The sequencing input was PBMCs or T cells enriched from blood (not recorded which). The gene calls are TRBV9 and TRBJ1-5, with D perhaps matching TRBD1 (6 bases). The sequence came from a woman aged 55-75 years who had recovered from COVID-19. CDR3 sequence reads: CASSGGPNQPQHF. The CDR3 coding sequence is TGTGCCAGCAGCGGGGGGCCTAATCAGCCCCAGCATTTT.